Following are 24 T cell receptor beta chains from one sample sequenced in a study of breast tumors, draining lymph nodes, adjacent tissues. The lymph nodes were axillary draining lymph nodes from breast cancer patients. TCRdb re-derived calls from the multiplex PCR reads in MiXCR, one entry per CDR3 protein. Among some 170,000 distinct CDR3 sequences, 30% to 35% were seen once, and the ten largest hold about 3.7%. Input material: axillary lymph node tissue. These receptors were collected from a female donor with breast cancer. Some clones in this sample may be carry-over from other donors' samples.

This clonotype came up many times. The chain employs TRBV7-9 and TRBJ1-5, with unresolved D. This CDR3 comprises 12 residues. The V and J ends lost 5 bases and 7 bases respectively, with 9 bases between them. Germline V gene data show CDR1 as SEHNR and CDR2 as FQNEAQ (reference sequence). The CDR3 coding sequence is TGTGCCAGCAGCCCAACGGGACAGCCCCAGCATTTT. Translated: CASSPTGQPQHF.

J is TRBJ1-5 and V is TRBV19; a weak D match, TRBD1 (6 bases). The germline V gene has CDR1 LNHDA and CDR2 SQIVND (reference sequence). The CDR3 spans 16 residues. Between the trimmed V and J ends, which lost 5 bases and 14 bases, there was a span of 28 bases. This CDR3 is CASSSKRGGLVDNEHF. CDR3 coding DNA: TGTGCCAGTAGTTCGAAAAGAGGGGGACTAGTAGATAACGAGCATTTT. Variable domain in full (rest from reference TRBV19 and TRBJ1-5): DGGITQSPKYLFRKEGQNVTLSCEQNLNHDAMYWYRQDPGQGLRLIYYSQIVNDFQKGDIAEGYSVSREKKESFPLTVTSAQKNPTAFYLCASSSKRGGLVDNEHFGDGTRLSIL.

This clonotype came up many times. The rearrangement links TRBV19 to TRBJ1-2; 10 bases line up with TRBD1. This CDR3 has 15 residues. In germline, CDR1 is LNHDA, CDR2 SQIVND (reference sequence). V gave up 6 bases and J gave up 4 bases; unmatched junction bases: 8. Here the CDR3 DNA reads TGTGCCAGTAGCCTTGGACAGGGGGAGTTCTATGGCTACACCTTC. Its translation is CASSLGQGEFYGYTF.

This clonotype was seen a single time. CDR3 sequence (DNA): TGCGCCAGCAGCTTATGGCCCAGAGGCGATTCACCCCTCCACTTT. It specifies CASSLWPRGDSPLHF. The J gene is TRBJ1-6, the V gene TRBV5-1, with no clear D. The CDR3 covers 15 residues. The V and J ends lost 2 bases and 8 bases respectively, with 14 bases between them. Germline V CDR1 and CDR2: SGHRS, YFSETQ.

About this clonotype itself: The junction departs from germline at one end; a sequencing error may be responsible. The chain couples TRBV7-9 to TRBJ2-3; a possible D gene is TRBD2 (5 bases). The CDR3 has 16 residues. The germline gives CDR1 SEHNR, CDR2 FQNEAQ (reference sequence). The CDR3 bases are TGTGCCAGCAGCTTGGGGAGAGCCCTCACCGGAGATACGCATTATTTT. As protein: CASSLGRALTGDTHYF.

The CDR3 DNA reads as TGTGCCACCAGACGCGAATCCTATAAGCAGTACTTC. Amino acids: CATRRESYKQYF. The chain couples TRBV6-5 to TRBJ2-7; no clear D. The CDR3 has 12 residues. Trimming pared 10 bases from V and 8 bases from J, leaving 18 bases between. Germline V lookup: CDR1 MNHEY, CDR2 SVGAGI.

This clonotype was detected many times. The rearrangement links TRBV7-9 to TRBJ2-6; possible D gene TRBD2, 7 bases. The CDR3 sequence is 15 residues long. Looked up from germline, CDR1 is SEHNR and CDR2 is FQNEAQ (reference sequence). V was shortened by 7 bases and J by 4 bases, with 14 bases between the two germline ends. CDR3 bases: TGTGCCAGCACTATTGGGGGGGCCGGGGCCAACGTCCTGACTTTC. Translation: CASTIGGAGANVLTF.

In its sample, this clonotype was seen many times. The chain recombines TRBV19 with TRBJ1-5, with D hard to call. The germline gives CDR1 LNHDA, CDR2 SQIVND (reference sequence). Trimming left V 6 bases short and J 5 bases short, with 14 bases between. CDR3 length: 14 residues. The CDR3 nucleotides are TGTGCCAGTAGAAGACACGGGGAGGATCAGCCCCAGCATTTT. Encoded protein: CASRRHGEDQPQHF. Drawing the rest from reference TRBV19 and TRBJ1-5, the complete variable domain is DGGITQSPKYLFRKEGQNVTLSCEQNLNHDAMYWYRQDPGQGLRLIYYSQIVNDFQKGDIAEGYSVSREKKESFPLTVTSAQKNPTAFYLCASRRHGEDQPQHFGDGTRLSIL.

Here the CDR3 DNA reads TGTGCCAGCAGCTACGGACAGGGGGGCAGGGGAGGCGAGCAGTACTTC. It is translated as CASSYGQGGRGGEQYF. This chain joins TRBV7-3 and TRBJ2-7; 10 bases map to TRBD1. The germline gives CDR1 SGHTA, CDR2 FQGTGA. The CDR3 is 16 residues long. J lost 6 bases, V lost 4 bases, and 12 bases had no gene match.

The chain couples TRBV15 to TRBJ2-7; D ambiguous. The length of the CDR3 is 13 residues. The germline V gene encodes CDR1 LNHNV and CDR2 YYDKDF (reference sequence). Deletions cut 3 bases from V and 7 bases from J, with 13 bases between. The CDR3 DNA sequence: TGTGCCACCAGCAGCTTTGAAGGATGGGAGCAGTACTTC. It yields the protein CATSSFEGWEQYF.

The sample holds many counts of this clonotype. CDR3 bases: TGTGCCAGCAGCTTAGCGCCTAGCGTAGTCACAGATACGCAGTATTTT. It is translated as CASSLAPSVVTDTQYF. The chain recombines TRBV7-6 with TRBJ2-3, with D possibly being TRBD2 (6 bases). This CDR3 is built from 16 residues. V was cut by 0 bases and J by 2 bases, with 12 bases left in between. The germline CDR1 and CDR2 sequences are SGHVS and FNYEAQ. The full variable domain, its missing parts supplied by reference TRBV7-6 and TRBJ2-3, is GAGVSQSPRYKVTKRGQDVALRCDPISGHVSLYWYRQALGQGPEFLTYFNYEAQQDKSGLPNDRFSAERPEGSISTLTIQRTEQRDSAMYRCASSLAPSVVTDTQYFGPGTRLTVL.

The rearrangement links TRBV24-1 to TRBJ1-4, with D possibly being TRBD1 (5 bases). Germline V gene data show CDR1 as KGHDR and CDR2 as SFDVKD. The CDR3 has 15 amino acids. Between the trimmed V and J ends, which lost 5 bases and 8 bases, there was a span of 17 bases. The CDR3 DNA sequence: TGTGCCACCAGTGTACGCGGGAGGGGATCCGAAAAACTGTTTTTT. Translating it yields CATSVRGRGSEKLFF.

This rearrangement joins TRBV30 to TRBJ1-1; the D gene is possibly TRBD1 (5 bases). The CDR3 runs to 12 residues. Germline V gene sequence: CDR1 GTSNPN, CDR2 SVGIG (reference sequence). With 3 bases removed from V and 1 base from J, the gap between germline ends came to 6 bases. CDR3 nucleotide sequence: TGTGCCTGGAGCGGACAGAACACTGAAGCTTTCTTT. This gives the protein CAWSGQNTEAFF.

The chain is built from TRBV2 and TRBJ1-1; tentative D call: TRBD1 (6 bases). Trimming took off 6 bases at V and 0 bases at J, with 17 bases between the two ends. The CDR3 runs 16 residues. Germline CDR1 SNHLY, CDR2 FYNNEI. CDR3 in DNA: TGTGCCAGCAGCCTTGGGGGGCTGATGGTGAACACTGAAGCTTTCTTT. This codes for CASSLGGLMVNTEAFF. Using reference TRBV2 and TRBJ1-1 for the parts outside the CDR3, the full variable domain is EPEVTQTPSHQVTQMGQEVILRCVPISNHLYFYWYRQILGQKVEFLVSFYNNEISEKSEIFDDQFSVERPDGSNFTLKIRSTKLEDSAMYFCASSLGGLMVNTEAFFGQGTRLTVV.

To note about this clonotype: A read error may explain this, as a much larger clone is one base away. The CDR3 end shows no conserved phenylalanine or tryptophan, and so a read error is likely. This chain links TRBV19 with TRBJ2-6; D unresolved. CDR3 length: 16 amino acids. V dropped 5 bases and J dropped 4 bases, with 15 bases sitting between them. Germline V lookup: CDR1 LNHDA, CDR2 SQIVND (reference sequence). As DNA, the CDR3 is TGTGCCAGTAGTCCCTGGGCGGCGATGGGGGCCAACGTCCTGACTTCC. This codes for CASSPWAAMGANVLTS.

This clonotype was seen ten or more times. The chain couples TRBV4-1 to TRBJ2-3; D gene uncertain. CDR3 length: 14 amino acids. The V gene's germline CDR1 is MGHRA and CDR2 YSYEKL. The germline V and J ends were trimmed by 1 base and 6 bases, with 11 bases remaining between them. The CDR3 sequence is CASSQVGAGDTQYF. The CDR3 bases are TGCGCCAGCAGCCAAGTAGGCGCCGGGGATACGCAGTATTTT.

This clonotype came up many times. V and J are TRBV19 and TRBJ1-5; D may be TRBD1 (5 bases). Deletions cut 1 base from V and 6 bases from J, with 16 bases between. Germline V gene lookup returns CDR1 LNHDA and CDR2 SQIVND (reference sequence). The length of the CDR3 is 16 residues. For the CDR3, the DNA is TGTGCCAGTAGTATAGGAAAGGCAGGGTGGGCTCAGCCCCAGCATTTT. As protein: CASSIGKAGWAQPQHF.

In regard to this clonotype: One junction end does not reproduce the germline sequence, and a read error may be involved. This chain uses TRBV6-5 with TRBJ1-2; tentative D call: TRBD1 (6 bases). This CDR3 has 16 residues. CDR1 is MNHEY and CDR2 is SVGAGI in the germline V gene. The CDR3 bases are TGTGCCAGCAGTAGAGAGGGGGTGGGGTTCAACTATGGCTACCCCTTC. It encodes CASSREGVGFNYGYPF.

This clonotype occurred many times. This chain joins TRBV4-1 and TRBJ2-1; no reliable D call. Trimming took 3 bases from V and 6 from J, leaving 0 bases between them. Germline V CDR1 and CDR2: MGHRA, YSYEKL. This CDR3 contains 10 residues. DNA for the CDR3: TGCGCCAGCAGCCACAATGAGCAGTTCTTC. This translates into CASSHNEQFF.

The genes are TRBV12-3 or TRBV12-4 and TRBJ2-3; 9 positions match TRBD2. Trimming removed 4 bases from V and 6 bases from J; junction bases left unmatched: 11. The CDR3 has 16 amino acids. CDR3 nucleotides: TGTGCCAGCAGTTCGCCTAGCGGGGCCGGGCTGGATACGCAGTATTTT. Translated, it gives CASSSPSGAGLDTQYF.

The chain joins TRBV30 to TRBJ1-5; TRBD1 aligns across 7 bases. V lost 2 bases, J lost 6 bases, and 10 bases stayed unmatched. The CDR3 sequence is 15 residues long. Germline V gene lookup returns CDR1 GTSNPN and CDR2 SVGIG (reference sequence). The CDR3 reads CAWSFPGTAGQPQHF. CDR3 nucleotide sequence: TGTGCCTGGAGTTTTCCAGGGACAGCGGGTCAGCCCCAGCATTTT.

This clonotype was recorded at least ten times. The V gene is TRBV12-3 or TRBV12-4, the J gene TRBJ2-2; 9 nucleotides align to TRBD1. The V segment lost 5 bases and the J segment 4 bases; nucleotides outside the gene matches: 11. The CDR3 totals 17 residues. CDR3 coding DNA: TGTGCCAGCAGTCCTCAGAACAGGGGGCTTGGCACCGGGGAGCTGTTTTTT. Protein: CASSPQNRGLGTGELFF.

This clonotype appeared many times. The chain uses TRBV9 and TRBJ2-7; possibly TRBD2 for D (5 bases). The CDR3 runs to 13 residues. Germline CDR1 is SGDLS and CDR2 is YYNGEE. The V end lost 0 bases, the J end lost 2 bases, and 6 bases lay between the germline ends. CDR3 protein: CASSVGGTYEQYF. The CDR3 coding sequence is TGTGCCAGCAGCGTAGGAGGGACCTACGAGCAGTACTTC.

This clonotype was counted at least ten times. The genes are TRBV6-2 or TRBV6-3 and TRBJ1-4, with 10 bases lining up with TRBD1. Losses at the gene ends were 2 bases for V and 7 bases for J; bases not matched to a gene: 4. Looked up from germline, CDR1 is MNHEY and CDR2 is SVGEGT. The length of the CDR3 is 15 residues. CDR3 DNA: TGTGCCAGCAGTTACGACGGGACAGGGGCTGAAAAACTGTTTTTT. It encodes CASSYDGTGAEKLFF.